These 17 T cell receptor beta chains were sequenced from one sample in a study of OX40 agonist ivuxolimab in advanced cancers. Generated by immunoSEQ multiplex PCR, the TCRdb table keeps only in-frame clones and is missing some. Among tens of thousands of clones listed, around four fifths were seen once. Specimen: CD4+ or CD8+ T cells sorted from blood, collected in a trial of the OX40 agonist ivuxolimab. The source of these receptors is an adult with an advanced solid tumor such as melanoma, head and neck, liver or kidney cancer.

The rearrangement links TRBV21-1 to TRBJ2-7; TRBD1, the D gene given by the table, was not confirmed from the DNA. TRBV21-1 is an annotated pseudogene. This CDR3 region has 16 residues. The CDR3 loop is CASSKRVGQGGYEQYV. The CDR3 DNA reads as TGTGCCAGCAGCAAGAGGGTAGGACAGGGAGGGTACGAGCAGTACGTC.

This clone appeared a few times. The V and J genes are TRBV7-9 and TRBJ1-2; a possible D gene is TRBD1 (5 bases). The CDR3 has 13 residues. The ends were cut back, 3 bases at V and 3 bases at J, with 8 bases in the middle. Germline-derived CDR1 and CDR2 are SEHNR and FQNEAQ (reference sequence). CDR3 bases: TGTGCCAGCAGCTTCTGGGGGGACTATGGCTACACCTTC. Residues: CASSFWGDYGYTF.

This clone has just a few counts. The rearrangement joins TRBV6-5 to TRBJ1-2, with TRBD1 as a possible D gene (6 bases). Germline V CDR1 and CDR2: MNHEY, SVGAGI. V was shortened by 6 bases and J by 4 bases, with 18 bases between the two germline ends. The CDR3 has 15 amino acids. The CDR3 region is CASSLGQFYPYGYTF. DNA for the CDR3: TGTGCCAGCAGCCTTGGACAGTTCTATCCCTATGGCTACACCTTC.

This chain uses TRBV4-3 with TRBJ1-2; possible D gene TRBD1, 5 bases. Germline loops: CDR1 LGHNA, CDR2 YSLEER. Between the trimmed V and J ends, which lost 0 bases and 4 bases, there was a span of 12 bases. The CDR3 sequence is 15 residues long. CDR3 coding DNA: TGCGCCAGCAGCCAAGAGGGGAGGGGAAGCTATGGCTACACCTTC. Encoded protein: CASSQEGRGSYGYTF.

This clone was recorded once. This chain uses TRBV7-9 with TRBJ1-6; D ambiguous. The germline V gene has CDR1 SEHNR and CDR2 FQNEAQ (reference sequence). V shed 1 base and J shed 6 bases, with 10 bases lying between them. The CDR3 covers 15 residues. CDR3 nucleotide sequence: TGTGCCAGCAGCTTAGTTAGTCAGGCTAATTCACCCCTCCACTTT. Translated, it gives CASSLVSQANSPLHF. Using reference TRBV7-9 and TRBJ1-6 for the parts outside the CDR3, the full variable domain is DTGVSQNPRHKITKRGQNVTFRCDPISEHNRLYWYRQTLGQGPEFLTYFQNEAQLEKSRLLSDRFSAERPKGSFSTLEIQRTEQGDSAMYLCASSLVSQANSPLHFGNGTRLTVT.

This chain joins TRBV6-5 and TRBJ2-5; a weak D match, TRBD1 (6 bases). The germline V and J ends were trimmed by 6 bases and 2 bases, with 16 bases remaining between them. The CDR3 has 15 residues. Germline assignment: CDR1 MNHEY and CDR2 SVGAGI. The CDR3 sequence is CASSRAPTGQETQYF. CDR3 bases: TGTGCCAGCAGCCGGGCCCCGACAGGACAAGAGACCCAGTACTTC.

This clone was observed a single time. CDR3 in amino acids: CASSESLNYGYTF. In DNA form, the CDR3 reads TGCGCCAGCAGTGAGAGCCTTAACTATGGCTACACCTTC. The rearrangement links TRBV10-2 to TRBJ1-2; D gene unclear. There are 13 residues in the CDR3. V shed 2 bases and J shed 1 base, with 5 bases lying between them. Germline assignment: CDR1 WSHSY and CDR2 SAAADI.

The chain uses TRBV2 and TRBJ2-2, with TRBD2 identical over 11 bases. V trimming: 3 bases; J trimming: 7 bases; junction bases outside the gene matches: 10. Germline V gene sequence: CDR1 SNHLY, CDR2 FYNNEI. The CDR3 sequence is 17 residues long. The CDR3 here is CASSDLLAGGQGGELFF. CDR3 coding DNA: TGTGCCAGCAGTGATTTGCTAGCGGGGGGCCAGGGCGGGGAGCTGTTTTTT.

V gene TRBV9 combines with J gene TRBJ2-7, with TRBD1 as a possible D gene (5 bases). The germline gives CDR1 SGDLS, CDR2 YYNGEE. Trimming removed 1 base at V and 7 bases at J, with 12 bases between. The CDR3 loop spans 13 amino acids. The CDR3: CASSVWSSGEQYF. The DNA of the CDR3 is TGTGCCAGCAGCGTATGGAGCTCAGGGGAGCAGTACTTC.

This clone was found once. The gene calls are TRBV27 and TRBJ2-1, with a weak D call TRBD1 (7 bases). In germline, CDR1 is MNHEY, CDR2 SMNVEV (reference sequence). V was cut by 3 bases and J by 0 bases, with 9 bases left in between. The CDR3 covers 15 residues. In DNA, the CDR3 is TGTGCCAGCAGTTTCCAGGGGGGCTCCTACAATGAGCAGTTCTTC. This gives the protein CASSFQGGSYNEQFF.

The J gene is TRBJ2-7, the V gene TRBV7-2, with TRBD2 matching 9 bases. V dropped 4 bases and J dropped 5; count of bases not matched to a gene: 6. Germline V gene data show CDR1 as SGHTA and CDR2 as FQGNSA. This CDR3 region has 14 residues. CDR3 region: CASSSGTSMNEQYV. The CDR3 bases are TGTGCCAGCAGCTCCGGGACTAGCATGAACGAGCAGTACGTC.

V and J are TRBV5-8 and TRBJ2-5; possible D gene TRBD1, 6 bases. V lost 4 bases to trimming and J lost 2 bases, with 6 bases between them. CDR1 and CDR2 from the germline V gene are SGHTS and YDEGEE. The length of the CDR3 is 12 residues. DNA for the CDR3: TGTGCCAGCAGCAGGGGGCAAGAGACCCAGTACTTC. Translation: CASSRGQETQYF.

The genes are TRBV11-1 and TRBJ2-5; 14 positions agree with TRBD2. Trimming took 4 bases from V and 7 from J; bases not matched to a gene: 5. CDR3 length: 15 residues. The germline CDR1 and CDR2 sequences are SGHAT and FQDESV (reference sequence). CDR3 loop: CASSSGTSGGGTQYF. CDR3 bases: TGTGCCAGCAGCTCCGGGACTAGCGGGGGAGGGACCCAGTACTTC.

V gene TRBV2 combines with J gene TRBJ2-1; 8 bases fit TRBD2. This CDR3 contains 11 residues. Trimming took 6 bases from V and 13 from J; bases not matched to a gene: 5. From germline, CDR1 is SNHLY and CDR2 FYNNEI. CDR3 amino acids: CASSGGAQQFF. The CDR3 DNA reads as TGTGCCAGCAGCGGGGGGGCCCAACAGTTCTTC.

The chain combines TRBV9 with TRBJ2-7; 7 nucleotides align to TRBD1. CDR3 length: 12 amino acids. Unmatched junction bases numbered 4, after V lost 4 bases and J lost 6 bases. Germline V gene data show CDR1 as SGDLS and CDR2 as YYNGEE. CDR3 nucleotide sequence: TGTGCCAGCAGCTCCCCAGGGGGCGAGCAGTACTTC. It specifies CASSSPGGEQYF.

The V gene is TRBV18, the J gene TRBJ1-1, with D maybe TRBD1 (6 bases). Between the trimmed V and J ends, which lost 5 bases and 3 bases, there was a span of 16 bases. The CDR3 loop spans 15 amino acids. The germline CDR1 and CDR2 sequences are KGHSH and LQKENI. This chain's CDR3 is CASSNGGFGDTEAFF. The DNA for the CDR3 is TGTGCCAGCTCAAATGGGGGCTTTGGGGACACTGAAGCTTTCTTT.

This chain links TRBV28 with TRBJ2-1, with TRBD2 matching over 7 bases. The CDR3 loop spans 15 amino acids. V was clipped by 6 bases and J by 0 bases; unmatched bases: 5. Germline CDR1 is MDHEN and CDR2 is SYDVKM. CDR3 nucleotide sequence: TGTGCCAGCAGGATCGGGGGGAACTCCTACAATGAGCAGTTCTTC. This translates into CASRIGGNSYNEQFF.